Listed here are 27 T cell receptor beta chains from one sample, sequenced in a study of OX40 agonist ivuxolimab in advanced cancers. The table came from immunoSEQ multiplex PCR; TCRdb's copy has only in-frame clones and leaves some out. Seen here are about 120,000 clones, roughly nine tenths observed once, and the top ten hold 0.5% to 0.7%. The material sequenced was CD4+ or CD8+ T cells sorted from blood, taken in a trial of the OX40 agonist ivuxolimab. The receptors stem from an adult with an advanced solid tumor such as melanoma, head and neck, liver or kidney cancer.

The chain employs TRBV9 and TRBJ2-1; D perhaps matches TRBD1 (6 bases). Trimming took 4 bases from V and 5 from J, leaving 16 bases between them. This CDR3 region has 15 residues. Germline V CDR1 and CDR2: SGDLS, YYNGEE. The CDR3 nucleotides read TGTGCCAGCAGCTTAACAGGGAATTCACACAATGAGCAGTTCTTC. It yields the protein CASSLTGNSHNEQFF. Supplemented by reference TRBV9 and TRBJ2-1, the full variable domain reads DSGVTQTPKHLITATGQRVTLRCSPRSGDLSVYWYQQSLDQGLQFLIQYYNGEERAKGNILERFSAQQFPDLHSELNLSSLELGDSALYFCASSLTGNSHNEQFFGPGTRLTVL.

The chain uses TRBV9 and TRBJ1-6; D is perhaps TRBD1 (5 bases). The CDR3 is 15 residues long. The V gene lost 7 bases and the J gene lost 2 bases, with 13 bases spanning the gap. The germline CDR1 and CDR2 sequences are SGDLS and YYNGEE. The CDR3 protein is CASARDAAYNSPLHF. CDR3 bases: TGTGCCAGCGCCCGGGACGCCGCCTATAATTCACCCCTCCACTTT. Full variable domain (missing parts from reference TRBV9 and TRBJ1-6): DSGVTQTPKHLITATGQRVTLRCSPRSGDLSVYWYQQSLDQGLQFLIQYYNGEERAKGNILERFSAQQFPDLHSELNLSSLELGDSALYFCASARDAAYNSPLHFGNGTRLTVT.

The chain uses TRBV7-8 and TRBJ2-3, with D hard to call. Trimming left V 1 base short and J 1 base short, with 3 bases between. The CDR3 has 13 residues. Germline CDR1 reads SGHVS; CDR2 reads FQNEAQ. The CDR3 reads CASSLDGTDTQYF. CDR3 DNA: TGTGCCAGCAGCTTAGACGGCACAGATACGCAGTATTTT.

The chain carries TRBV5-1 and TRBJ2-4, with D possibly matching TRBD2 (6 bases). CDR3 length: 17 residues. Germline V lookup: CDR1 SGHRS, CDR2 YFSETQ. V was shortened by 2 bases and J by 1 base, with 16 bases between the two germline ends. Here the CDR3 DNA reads TGCGCCAGCAGCTTTTTATCGGGGGACGGGGCCAAAAACATTCAGTACTTC. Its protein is CASSFLSGDGAKNIQYF.

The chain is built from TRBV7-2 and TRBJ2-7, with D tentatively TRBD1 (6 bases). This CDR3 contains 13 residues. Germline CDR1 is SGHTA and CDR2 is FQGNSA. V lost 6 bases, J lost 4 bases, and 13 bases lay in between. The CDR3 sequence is CASRSDRSYEQYF. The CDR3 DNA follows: TGTGCCAGCAGATCCGACAGGAGTTACGAGCAGTACTTC. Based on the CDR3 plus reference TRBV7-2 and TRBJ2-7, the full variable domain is GAGVSQSPSNKVTEKGKDVELRCDPISGHTALYWYRQSLGQGLEFLIYFQGNSAPDKSGLPSDRFSAERTGGSVSTLTIQRTQQEDSAVYLCASRSDRSYEQYFGPGTRLTVT.

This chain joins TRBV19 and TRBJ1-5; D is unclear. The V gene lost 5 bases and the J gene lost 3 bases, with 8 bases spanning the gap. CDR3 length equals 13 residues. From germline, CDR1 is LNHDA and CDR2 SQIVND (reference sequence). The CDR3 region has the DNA TGTGCCAGTAGTCCCGGGAACAATCAGCCCCAGCATTTT. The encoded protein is CASSPGNNQPQHF.

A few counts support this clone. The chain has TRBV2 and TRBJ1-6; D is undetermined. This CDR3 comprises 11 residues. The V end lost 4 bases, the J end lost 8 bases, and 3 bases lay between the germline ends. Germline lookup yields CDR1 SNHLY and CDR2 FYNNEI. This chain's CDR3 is CASSGDSPLHF. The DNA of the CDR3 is TGTGCCAGCAGTGGGGATTCACCCCTCCACTTT.

The CDR3 DNA sequence: TGTGCCAGCAGTTTAGGAGGCTACGAGCAGTACTTC. Translation gives CASSLGGYEQYF. The chain combines TRBV28 with TRBJ2-7, with a possible D match to TRBD2 (5 bases). Germline CDR1 reads MDHEN; CDR2 reads SYDVKM. V lost 2 bases and J 3 bases, leaving 5 bases between the germline ends. The CDR3 contains 12 residues.

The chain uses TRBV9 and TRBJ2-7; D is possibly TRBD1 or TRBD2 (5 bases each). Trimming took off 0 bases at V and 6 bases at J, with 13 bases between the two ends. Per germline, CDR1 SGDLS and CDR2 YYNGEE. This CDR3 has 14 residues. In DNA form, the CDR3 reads TGTGCCAGCAGCGTAGGATCAGGGAGCCTCGAGCAGTACTTC. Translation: CASSVGSGSLEQYF.

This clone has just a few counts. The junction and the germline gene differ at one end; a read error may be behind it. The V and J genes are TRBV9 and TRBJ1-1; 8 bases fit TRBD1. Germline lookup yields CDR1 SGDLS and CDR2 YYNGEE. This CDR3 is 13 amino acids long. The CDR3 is CASSVRGQGQPEF. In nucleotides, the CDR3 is TGTGCCAGCAGCGTCCGCGGACAGGGACAGCCTGAGTTT.

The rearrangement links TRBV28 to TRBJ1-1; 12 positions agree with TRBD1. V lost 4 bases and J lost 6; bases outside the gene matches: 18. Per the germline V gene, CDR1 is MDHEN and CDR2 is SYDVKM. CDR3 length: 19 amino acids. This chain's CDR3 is CASSSYGTGTGGVVAEAFF. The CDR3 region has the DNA TGTGCCAGCAGTTCCTACGGAACCGGGACAGGGGGCGTGGTGGCTGAAGCTTTCTTT.

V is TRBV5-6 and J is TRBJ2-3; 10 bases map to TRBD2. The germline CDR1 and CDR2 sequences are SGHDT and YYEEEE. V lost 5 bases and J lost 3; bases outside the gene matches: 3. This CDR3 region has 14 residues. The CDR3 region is CASSSGGWTDTQYF. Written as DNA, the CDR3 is TGTGCCAGCAGTAGCGGGGGGTGGACAGATACGCAGTATTTT.

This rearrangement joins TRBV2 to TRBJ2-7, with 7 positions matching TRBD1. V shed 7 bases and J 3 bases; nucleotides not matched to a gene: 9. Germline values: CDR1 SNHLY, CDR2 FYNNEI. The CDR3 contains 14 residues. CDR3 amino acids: CASNLQGTYYEQYF. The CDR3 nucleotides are TGTGCCAGCAACTTACAGGGGACGTACTACGAGCAGTACTTC.

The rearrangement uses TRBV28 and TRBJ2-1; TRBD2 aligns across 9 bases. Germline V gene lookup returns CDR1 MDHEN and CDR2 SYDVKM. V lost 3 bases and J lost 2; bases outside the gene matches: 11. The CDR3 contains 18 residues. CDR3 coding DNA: TGTGCCAGCAGTTTGGACCTCACCAGCGGGGGGCCCTACAATGAGCAGTTCTTC. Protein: CASSLDLTSGGPYNEQFF.

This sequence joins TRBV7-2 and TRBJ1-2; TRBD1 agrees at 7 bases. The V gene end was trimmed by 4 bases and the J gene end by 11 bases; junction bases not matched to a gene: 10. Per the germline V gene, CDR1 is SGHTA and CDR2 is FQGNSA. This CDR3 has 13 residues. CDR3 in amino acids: CASSSGTDSRYTF. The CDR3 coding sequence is TGTGCCAGCAGCTCTGGGACAGATTCGAGGTACACCTTC.

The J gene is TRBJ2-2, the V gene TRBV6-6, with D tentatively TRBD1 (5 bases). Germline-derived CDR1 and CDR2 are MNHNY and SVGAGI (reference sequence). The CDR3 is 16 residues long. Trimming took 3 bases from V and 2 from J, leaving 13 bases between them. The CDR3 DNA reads TGTGCCAGCAGTTATGCCCGGACACAAAACACCGGGGAGCTGTTTTTT. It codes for CASSYARTQNTGELFF.

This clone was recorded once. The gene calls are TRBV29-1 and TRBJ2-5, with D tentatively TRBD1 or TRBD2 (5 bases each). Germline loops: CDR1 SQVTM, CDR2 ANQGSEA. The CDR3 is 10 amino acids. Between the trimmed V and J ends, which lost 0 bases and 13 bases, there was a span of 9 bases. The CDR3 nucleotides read TGCAGCGTTGAAGATTGGGGACGGTACTTC. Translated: CSVEDWGRYF.

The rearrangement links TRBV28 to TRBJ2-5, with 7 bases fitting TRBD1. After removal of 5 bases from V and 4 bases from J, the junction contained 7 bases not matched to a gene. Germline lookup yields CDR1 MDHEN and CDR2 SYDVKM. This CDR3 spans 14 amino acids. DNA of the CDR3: TGTGCCAGCAGTGCCCGACAGGGTAGAGAGACCCAGTACTTC. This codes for CASSARQGRETQYF.

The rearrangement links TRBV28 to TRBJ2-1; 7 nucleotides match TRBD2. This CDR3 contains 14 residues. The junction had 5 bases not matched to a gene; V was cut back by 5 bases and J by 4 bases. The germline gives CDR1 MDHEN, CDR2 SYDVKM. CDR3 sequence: CASSPTSVYNEQFF. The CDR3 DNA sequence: TGTGCCAGCAGTCCCACTAGCGTATACAATGAGCAGTTCTTC. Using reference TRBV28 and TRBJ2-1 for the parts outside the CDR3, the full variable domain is DVKVTQSSRYLVKRTGEKVFLECVQDMDHENMFWYRQDPGLGLRLIYFSYDVKMKEKGDIPEGYSVSREKKERFSLILESASTNQTSMYLCASSPTSVYNEQFFGPGTRLTVL.

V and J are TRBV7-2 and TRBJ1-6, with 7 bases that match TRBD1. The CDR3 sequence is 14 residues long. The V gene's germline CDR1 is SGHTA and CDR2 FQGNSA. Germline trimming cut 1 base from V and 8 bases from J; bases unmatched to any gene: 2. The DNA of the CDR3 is TGTGCCAGCAGCTTAGGGGACAGATATTCACCCCTCCACTTT. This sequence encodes CASSLGDRYSPLHF.

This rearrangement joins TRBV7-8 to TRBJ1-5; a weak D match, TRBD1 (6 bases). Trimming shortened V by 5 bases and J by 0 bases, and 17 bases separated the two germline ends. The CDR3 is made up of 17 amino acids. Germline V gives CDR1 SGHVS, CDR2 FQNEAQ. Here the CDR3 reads CASSTKADSHSNQPQHF. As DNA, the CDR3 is TGTGCCAGCAGCACCAAGGCGGACAGCCATAGCAATCAGCCCCAGCATTTT.

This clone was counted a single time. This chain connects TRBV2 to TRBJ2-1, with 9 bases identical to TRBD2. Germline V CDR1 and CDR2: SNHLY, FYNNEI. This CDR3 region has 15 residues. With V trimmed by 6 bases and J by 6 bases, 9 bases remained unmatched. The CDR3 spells CASRDAGGAFNEQFF. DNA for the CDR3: TGTGCCAGCAGGGACGCGGGGGGGGCTTTCAATGAGCAGTTCTTC.

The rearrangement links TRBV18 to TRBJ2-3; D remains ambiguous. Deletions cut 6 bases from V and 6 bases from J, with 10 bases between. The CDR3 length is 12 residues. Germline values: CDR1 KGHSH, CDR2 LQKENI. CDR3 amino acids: CASSTSPDTQYF. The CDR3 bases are TGTGCCAGCTCGACTTCTCCCGATACGCAGTATTTT.

CDR3 in amino acids: CASSGGLAGGLAGLNEQFF. CDR3 DNA: TGTGCCAGCAGCGGAGGACTAGCGGGGGGGCTCGCAGGTTTGAATGAGCAGTTCTTC. The V and J genes are TRBV9 and TRBJ2-1; 15 bases map to TRBD2. V was pared by 3 bases and J by 7 bases, with 14 bases of the junction left unmatched. Per the germline V gene, CDR1 is SGDLS and CDR2 is YYNGEE. The CDR3 runs to 19 residues.

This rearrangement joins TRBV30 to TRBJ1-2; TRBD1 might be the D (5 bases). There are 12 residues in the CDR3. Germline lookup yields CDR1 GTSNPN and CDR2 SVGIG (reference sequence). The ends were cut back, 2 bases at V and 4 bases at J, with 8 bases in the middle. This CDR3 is CAWSPDSYGYTF. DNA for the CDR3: TGTGCCTGGAGTCCCGACAGCTATGGCTACACCTTC.

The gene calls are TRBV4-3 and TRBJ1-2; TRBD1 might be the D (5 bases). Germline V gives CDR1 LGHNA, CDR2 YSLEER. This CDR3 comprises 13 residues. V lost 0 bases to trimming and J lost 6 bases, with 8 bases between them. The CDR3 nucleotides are TGCGCCAGCAGCCAAGAACCGGGGGATGGCTACACCTTC. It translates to CASSQEPGDGYTF.

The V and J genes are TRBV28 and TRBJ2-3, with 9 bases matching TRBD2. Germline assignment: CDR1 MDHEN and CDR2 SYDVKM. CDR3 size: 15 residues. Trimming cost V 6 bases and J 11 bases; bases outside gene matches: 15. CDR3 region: CASSLKRGGARGQYF. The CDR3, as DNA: TGTGCCAGCAGCCTAAAACGCGGGGGGGCCAGGGGGCAGTATTTT.